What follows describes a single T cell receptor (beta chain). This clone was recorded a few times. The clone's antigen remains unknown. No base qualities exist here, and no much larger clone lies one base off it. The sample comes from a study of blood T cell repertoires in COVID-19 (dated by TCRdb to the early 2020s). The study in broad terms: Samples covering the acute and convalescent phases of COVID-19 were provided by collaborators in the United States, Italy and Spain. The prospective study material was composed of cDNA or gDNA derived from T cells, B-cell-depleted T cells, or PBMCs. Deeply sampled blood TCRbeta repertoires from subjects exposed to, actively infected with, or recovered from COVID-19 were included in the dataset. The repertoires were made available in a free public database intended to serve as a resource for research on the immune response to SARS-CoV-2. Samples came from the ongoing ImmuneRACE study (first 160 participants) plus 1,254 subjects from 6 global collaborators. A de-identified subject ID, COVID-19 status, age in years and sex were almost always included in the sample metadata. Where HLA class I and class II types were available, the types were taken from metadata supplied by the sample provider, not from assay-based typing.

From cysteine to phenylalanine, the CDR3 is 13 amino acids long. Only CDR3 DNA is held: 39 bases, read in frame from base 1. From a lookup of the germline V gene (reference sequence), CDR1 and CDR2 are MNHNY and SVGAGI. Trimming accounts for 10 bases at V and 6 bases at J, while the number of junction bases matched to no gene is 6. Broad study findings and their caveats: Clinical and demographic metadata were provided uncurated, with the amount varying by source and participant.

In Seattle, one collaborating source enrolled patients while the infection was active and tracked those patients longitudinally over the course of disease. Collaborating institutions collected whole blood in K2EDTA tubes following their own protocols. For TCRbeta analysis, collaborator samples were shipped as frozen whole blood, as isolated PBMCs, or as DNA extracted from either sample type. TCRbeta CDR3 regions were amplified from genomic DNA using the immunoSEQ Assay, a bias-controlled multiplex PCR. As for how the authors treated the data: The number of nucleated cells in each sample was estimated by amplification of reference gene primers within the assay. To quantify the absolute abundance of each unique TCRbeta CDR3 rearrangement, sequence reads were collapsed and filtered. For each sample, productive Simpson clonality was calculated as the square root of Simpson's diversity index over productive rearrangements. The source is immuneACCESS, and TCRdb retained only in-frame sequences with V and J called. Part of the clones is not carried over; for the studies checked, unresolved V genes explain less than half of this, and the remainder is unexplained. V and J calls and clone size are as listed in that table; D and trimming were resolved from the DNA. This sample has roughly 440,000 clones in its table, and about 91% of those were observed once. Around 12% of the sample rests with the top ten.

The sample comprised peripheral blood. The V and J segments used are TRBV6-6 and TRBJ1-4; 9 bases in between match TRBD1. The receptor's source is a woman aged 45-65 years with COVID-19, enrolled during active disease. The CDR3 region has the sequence CATEGQGYEKLFF. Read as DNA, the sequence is TGTGCCACCGAGGGACAGGGATATGAAAAACTGTTTTTT.